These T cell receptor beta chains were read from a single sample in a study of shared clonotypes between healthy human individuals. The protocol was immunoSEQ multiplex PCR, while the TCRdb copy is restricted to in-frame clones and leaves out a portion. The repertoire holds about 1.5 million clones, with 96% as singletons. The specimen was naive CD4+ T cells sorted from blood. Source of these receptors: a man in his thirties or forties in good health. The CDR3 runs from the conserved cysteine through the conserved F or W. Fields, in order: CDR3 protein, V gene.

CDR3: CASFGLRGPDNEQFF
V: TRBV18

CDR3: CASSWGLAGGPGTDTQYF
V: TRBV5-1

CDR3: CASSEGVGVREKLFF
V: TRBV6-1

CDR3: CARGGDQPYEQYF
V: TRBV6-1

CDR3: CASSQGRLRKLFF
V: TRBV16

CDR3: CAWSGRFGQPQHF
V: TRBV30

CDR3: CSARQGQGAFF
V: TRBV20-1

CDR3: CASSYEGKSNEQFF
V: TRBV6-5

CDR3: CAISEPGLVSYEQYF
V: TRBV10-3

CDR3: CASAGAGGEETQYF
V: TRBV5-1

CDR3: CASSTAGADYNEQFF
V: TRBV27

CDR3: CASSIREQETQYF
V: TRBV19

CDR3: CASSLEAGTSVFEQFF
V: TRBV11-2

CDR3: CASSLSSGEPDTQYF
V: TRBV5-1

CDR3: CASSPSRGYGYTF
V: TRBV19

CDR3: CASRSGAGSYNEQFF
V: TRBV28

CDR3: CASTPGSAGEQYF
V: TRBV6-6

CDR3: CASSLGLAGGNEQFF
V: TRBV5-5

CDR3: CASSYGPRVGGETQYF
V: TRBV7-8

CDR3: CASHSGRDNEQFF
V: TRBV28

CDR3: CASSGGSSGYEQYF
V: TRBV9

CDR3: CASSPGQGLNTEAFF
V: TRBV18

CDR3: CASSADRGNQPQHF
V: TRBV7-2

CDR3: CASSEALRGTYGYTF
V: TRBV2

CDR3: CASRSASRSSYEQYF
V: TRBV5-1

CDR3: CASKTGGRVYGYTF
V: TRBV19

CDR3: CASSQVLGDGTDTQYF
V: TRBV4-3

CDR3: CASSYAGTHEQYF
V: TRBV6-5

CDR3: CATRRAGPYGNEQFF
V: TRBV27

CDR3: CASRLAGSTGELFF
V: TRBV7-8

CDR3: CASSLSNLAIHEQYF
V: TRBV27

CDR3: CASSLRHYEQYF
V: TRBV28

CDR3: CASSVRPILGGPRDTQYF
V: TRBV9

CDR3: CASSRGGDGNTGELFF
V: TRBV18

CDR3: CATSRAQGREQYF
V: TRBV15

CDR3: CASSREPGWVDGYTF
V: TRBV2

CDR3: CASSGTGQPQMNTEAFF
V: TRBV5-1

CDR3: CASSLVSGRADTQYF
V: TRBV11-2

CDR3: CASSGRRDSHYEQYF
V: TRBV21-1

CDR3: CAISESGWGSSYNEQFF
V: TRBV10-3

CDR3: CASSPSGIGNEQFF
V: TRBV11-3

CDR3: CASSLLLGGSYEQYF
V: TRBV11-2

CDR3: CASSGSTDTQYF
V: TRBV19

CDR3: CASRLTGDSNQPQHF
V: TRBV6-6

CDR3: CASSLDRAAYEQYF
V: TRBV7-8

CDR3: CASSADKNTEAFF
V: TRBV2

CDR3: CASSLARWPNNEQFF
V: TRBV7-2

CDR3: CASSSRGGYGYTF
V: TRBV27

CDR3: CASSGGEGSYNEQFF
V: TRBV7-9

CDR3: CASSQGSNYGYTF
V: TRBV7-3

CDR3: CASSFRDRYEQYF
V: TRBV7-2

CDR3: CASSELAGGYNEQFF
V: TRBV2

CDR3: CASSLGQGGEETQYF
V: TRBV5-1

CDR3: CASSLASRGRETQYF
V: TRBV7-8

CDR3: CASSLEPGLEAFF
V: TRBV7-9